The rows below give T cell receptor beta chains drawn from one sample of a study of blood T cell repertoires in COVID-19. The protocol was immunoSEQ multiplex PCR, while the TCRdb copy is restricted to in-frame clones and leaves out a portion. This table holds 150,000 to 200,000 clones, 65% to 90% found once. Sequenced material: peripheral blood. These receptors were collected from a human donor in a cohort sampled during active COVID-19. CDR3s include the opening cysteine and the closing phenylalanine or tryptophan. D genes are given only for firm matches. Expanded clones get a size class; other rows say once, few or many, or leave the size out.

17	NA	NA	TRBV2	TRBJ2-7	CASSAPRYGSNSYEQYF	TGTGCCAGCAGCGCCCCGCGGTATGGCTCTAACTCCTACGAGCAGTACTTC
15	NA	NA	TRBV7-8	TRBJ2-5	CASSLTGIFQETQYF	TGTGCCAGCAGCCTGACAGGTATTTTCCAAGAGACCCAGTACTTC
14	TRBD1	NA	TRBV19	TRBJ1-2	CASSGRQGADGYTF	TGTGCCAGTAGTGGGAGACAGGGGGCGGATGGCTACACCTTC
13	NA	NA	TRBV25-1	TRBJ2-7	CASSDQVGGRWYF	TGTGCCAGCAGTGACCAGGTGGGGGGACGGTGGTACTTC
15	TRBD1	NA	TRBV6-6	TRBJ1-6	CASSPRGTGQSPLHF	TGTGCCAGCAGCCCACGCGGGACAGGGCAATCACCCCTCCACTTT
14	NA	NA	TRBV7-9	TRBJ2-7	CASAPGWSSYEQYF	TGTGCCAGCGCACCAGGGTGGTCATCCTACGAGCAGTACTTC
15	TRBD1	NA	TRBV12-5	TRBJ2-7	CASGLVGQGLDEQYF	TGTGCTAGTGGTTTGGTCGGACAGGGGCTCGACGAGCAGTACTTC
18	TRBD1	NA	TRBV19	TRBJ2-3	CASSIDRGTGGGSDTQYF	TGTGCCAGTAGTATAGATCGAGGGACAGGGGGCGGGTCAGATACGCAGTATTTT
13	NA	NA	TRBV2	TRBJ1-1	CASRDTIYTEAFF	TGTGCCAGCAGGGACACTATCTACACTGAAGCTTTCTTT
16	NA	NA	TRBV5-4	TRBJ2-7	CASSREGGPGTYEQYF	TGTGCCAGCAGCCGAGAGGGGGGGCCCGGTACCTACGAGCAGTACTTC
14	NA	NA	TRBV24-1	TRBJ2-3	CATSSARGTDTQYF	TGTGCCACCAGTTCAGCACGGGGCACAGATACGCAGTATTTT
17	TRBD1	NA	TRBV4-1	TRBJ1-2	CASSQERAGGFNYGYTF	TGCGCCAGCAGCCAAGAGCGTGCAGGGGGATTCAACTATGGCTACACCTTC
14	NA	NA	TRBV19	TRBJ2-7	CASSLEDSIYEQYF	TGTGCCAGTAGTCTTGAGGACAGCATCTACGAGCAGTACTTC
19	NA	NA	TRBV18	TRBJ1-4	CASSPNALNRPGTNEKLFF	TGTGCCAGCTCACCCAACGCACTAAACAGGCCGGGAACTAATGAAAAACTGTTTTTT
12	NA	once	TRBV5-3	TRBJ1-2	CARRTHNYGYTF	TGTGCCAGAAGGACACATAACTATGGCTACACCTTC